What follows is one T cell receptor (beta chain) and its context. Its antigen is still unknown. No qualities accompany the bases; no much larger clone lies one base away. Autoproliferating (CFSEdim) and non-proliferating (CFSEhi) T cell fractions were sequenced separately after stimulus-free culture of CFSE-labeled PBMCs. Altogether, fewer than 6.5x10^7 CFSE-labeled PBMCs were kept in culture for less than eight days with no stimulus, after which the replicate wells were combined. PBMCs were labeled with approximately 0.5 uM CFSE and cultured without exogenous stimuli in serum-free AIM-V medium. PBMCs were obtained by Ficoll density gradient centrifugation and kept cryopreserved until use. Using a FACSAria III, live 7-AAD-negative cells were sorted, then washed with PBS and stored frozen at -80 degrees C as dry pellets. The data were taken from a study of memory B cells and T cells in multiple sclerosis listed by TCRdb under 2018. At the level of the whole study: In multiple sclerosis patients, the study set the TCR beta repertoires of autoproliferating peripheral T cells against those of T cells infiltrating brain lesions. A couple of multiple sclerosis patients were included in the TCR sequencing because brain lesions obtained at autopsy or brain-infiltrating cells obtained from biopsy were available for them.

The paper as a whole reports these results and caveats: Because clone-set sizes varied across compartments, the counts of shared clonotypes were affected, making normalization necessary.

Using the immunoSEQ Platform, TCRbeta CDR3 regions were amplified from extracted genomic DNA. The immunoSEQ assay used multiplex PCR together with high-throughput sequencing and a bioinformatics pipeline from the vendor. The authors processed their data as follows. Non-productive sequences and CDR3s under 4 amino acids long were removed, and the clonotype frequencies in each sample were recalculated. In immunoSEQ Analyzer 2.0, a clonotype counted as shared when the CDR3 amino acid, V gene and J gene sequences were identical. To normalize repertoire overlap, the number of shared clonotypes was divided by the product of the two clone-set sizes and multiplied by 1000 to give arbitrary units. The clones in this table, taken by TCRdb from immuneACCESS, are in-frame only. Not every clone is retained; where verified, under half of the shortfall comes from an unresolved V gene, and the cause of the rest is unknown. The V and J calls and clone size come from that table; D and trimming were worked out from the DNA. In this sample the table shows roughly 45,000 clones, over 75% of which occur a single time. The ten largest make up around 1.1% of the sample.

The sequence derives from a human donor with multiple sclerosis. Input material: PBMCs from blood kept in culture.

This receptor carries the CDR3 CASSLGIGVFF. The DNA sequence is TGCGCCAGCAGCTTGGGGATTGGAGTTTTCTTT. The receptor chain draws on TRBV5-1 and TRBJ1-1; no D gene can be assigned with confidence. The CDR3 starts with the cysteine, ends with the phenylalanine, and has 11 residues. The DNA shown is the 33-base CDR3, in frame from base 1. The V and J ends are trimmed by 0 bases and 13 bases, leaving 10 bases between them. The germline V gene gives CDR1 as SGHRS and CDR2 as YFSETQ. The CDR3 plus the reference TRBV5-1 and TRBJ1-1 genes for the other parts give the full variable domain: KAGVTQTPRYLIKTRGQQVTLSCSPISGHRSVSWYQQTPGQGLQFLFEYFSETQRNKGNFPGRFSGRQFSNSRSEMNVSTLELGDSALYLCASSLGIGVFFGQGTRLTVV.